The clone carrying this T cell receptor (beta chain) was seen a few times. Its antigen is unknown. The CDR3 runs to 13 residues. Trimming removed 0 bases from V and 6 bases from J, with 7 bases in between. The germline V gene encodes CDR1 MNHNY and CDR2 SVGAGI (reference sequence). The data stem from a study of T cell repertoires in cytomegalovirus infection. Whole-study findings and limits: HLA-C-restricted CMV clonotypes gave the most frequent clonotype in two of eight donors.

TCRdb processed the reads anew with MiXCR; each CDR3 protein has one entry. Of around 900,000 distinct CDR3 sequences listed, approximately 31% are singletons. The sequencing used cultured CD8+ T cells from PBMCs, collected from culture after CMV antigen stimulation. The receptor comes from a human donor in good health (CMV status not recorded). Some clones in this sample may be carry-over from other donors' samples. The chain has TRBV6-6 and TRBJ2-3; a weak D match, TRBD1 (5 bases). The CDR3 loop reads CASSYSTVDTQYF. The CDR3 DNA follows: TGTGCCAGCAGTTACTCGACAGTGGATACGCAGTATTTT.